A single sample gave rise to the 31 T cell receptor beta chains below, sequenced in a study of T cells after posttransplantation cyclophosphamide. Busulfan-fludarabine conditioning, marrow transplant, and cyclophosphamide on days +3 and +4 were administered. Profiled with immunoSEQ multiplex PCR; TCRdb holds only in-frame clones, not every one. The data show roughly 12,000 clones, roughly 2% seen once. Here the sequenced sample was PBMCs, taken after allogeneic stem cell transplant with posttransplant cyclophosphamide. Every receptor here comes from a male patient aged 30 to 39 who received an allogeneic stem cell transplant from a related donor, was CMV-positive, and had no GVHD. Among the T cells, some may be from the graft donor.

The rearrangement links TRBV11-2 to TRBJ2-5; 8 bases fit TRBD2. Germline V CDR1 and CDR2: SGHAT, FQNNGV. The CDR3 spans 16 residues. V trimming: 1 base; J trimming: 5 bases; junction bases outside the gene matches: 9. The CDR3 DNA reads as TGTGCCAGCAGCTTAGTAACGGGGGGGCCCCGGGAGACCCAGTACTTC. It translates to CASSLVTGGPRETQYF.

This clone has only a few counts. V is TRBV2 and J is TRBJ1-2; TRBD1 matches 8 bases. V dropped 8 bases and J dropped 8; count of bases not matched to a gene: 7. Germline CDR1 and CDR2: SNHLY and FYNNEI. This CDR3 spans 12 amino acids. The CDR3 DNA sequence: TGTGCCAGCGGGGGACAGGAGGAGGGCTACACCTTC. It yields the protein CASGGQEEGYTF.

This clone was found a few times. The rearrangement links TRBV18 to TRBJ2-1; D perhaps matches TRBD1 (6 bases). There are 15 residues in the CDR3. Germline V lookup: CDR1 KGHSH, CDR2 LQKENI. Trimming removed 8 bases at V and 0 bases at J, with 14 bases between. CDR3 region: CASSQGPSSYNEQFF. For the CDR3, the DNA is TGTGCCAGCAGCCAGGGGCCCAGCTCCTACAATGAGCAGTTCTTC.

This clone was seen more than once but under ten times. The gene calls are TRBV5-4 and TRBJ2-1; possible D gene TRBD2, 6 bases. The CDR3 sequence is 14 residues long. Trimming shortened V by 5 bases and J by 2 bases, and 11 bases separated the two germline ends. Looked up from germline, CDR1 is SGHNT and CDR2 is YYREEE (reference sequence). In DNA form, the CDR3 reads TGTGCCAGCAGAGACGGGAGCCCCTACAATGAGCAGTTCTTC. It is translated as CASRDGSPYNEQFF.

This clone appeared a few times. V gene TRBV28 combines with J gene TRBJ1-5, with TRBD1 matching over 9 bases. The CDR3 runs to 15 residues. Germline lookup yields CDR1 MDHEN and CDR2 SYDVKM. The ends lost 4 bases at V and 4 bases at J; junction bases unmatched: 5. This chain's CDR3 is CASSSGTGRNQPQHF. The CDR3 DNA reads TGTGCCAGCAGTTCCGGGACAGGGAGAAATCAGCCCCAGCATTTT.

The table lists this clone with a few counts. The rearrangement joins TRBV5-4 to TRBJ2-7; D unclear. V was shortened by 3 bases and J by 10 bases, with 23 bases between the two germline ends. Germline loops: CDR1 SGHNT, CDR2 YYREEE (reference sequence). CDR3 length: 15 residues. The CDR3: CASSSTAKIPTRQYF. The CDR3, as DNA: TGTGCCAGCAGCTCGACTGCAAAGATCCCTACGAGACAGTACTTC.

The V gene is TRBV7-7, the J gene TRBJ2-1; 10 nucleotides align to TRBD1. Trimming removed 3 bases from V and 5 bases from J; junction bases left unmatched: 4. Germline V gene data show CDR1 as SSHAT and CDR2 as FNYEAQ (reference sequence). CDR3 length: 15 residues. This CDR3 reads CASSLGTGANNEQFF. As DNA, the CDR3 is TGTGCCAGCAGCTTGGGGACAGGGGCGAACAATGAGCAGTTCTTC. Filled out from reference TRBV7-7 and TRBJ2-1, the complete variable domain reads GAGVSQSPRYKVTKRGQDVTLRCDPISSHATLYWYQQALGQGPEFLTYFNYEAQPDKSGLPSDRFSAERPEGSISTLTIQRTEQRDSAMYRCASSLGTGANNEQFFGPGTRLTVL.

This chain uses TRBV19 with TRBJ2-5, with 10 bases that match TRBD1. J gave up 7 bases and V 4 bases, and 9 bases lay outside the gene matches. The CDR3 has 15 amino acids. The V gene's germline CDR1 is LNHDA and CDR2 SQIVND (reference sequence). CDR3 coding DNA: TGTGCCAGTAGTAAGGGACAGGGGTCAGGGTGGACCCAGTACTTC. Its protein product is CASSKGQGSGWTQYF.

J is TRBJ2-5 and V is TRBV10-1, with 8 nucleotides matching TRBD2. The CDR3 totals 17 residues. The V gene's germline CDR1 is WNHNN and CDR2 SYGVQD (reference sequence). The junction had 10 bases not matched to a gene; V was cut back by 2 bases and J by 2 bases. CDR3 DNA sequence: TGCGCCAGCAGTGAGCCCCAACTAGCGGTAACTCAAGAGACCCAGTACTTC. Translated, it gives CASSEPQLAVTQETQYF.

A few counts support this clone. The rearrangement uses TRBV4-2 and TRBJ2-2, with 12 bases that match TRBD2. Looked up from germline, CDR1 is LGHNA and CDR2 is YNFKEQ. Trimming cost V 0 bases and J 7 bases; bases outside gene matches: 6. CDR3 length: 17 amino acids. The CDR3 reads CASSQDGLAGGGGELFF. The CDR3, as DNA: TGTGCCAGCAGCCAAGATGGCCTAGCGGGAGGGGGCGGGGAGCTGTTTTTT.

V gene TRBV4-2 combines with J gene TRBJ1-5, with D perhaps TRBD1 (6 bases). CDR3 length equals 14 residues. Germline-derived CDR1 and CDR2 are LGHNA and YNFKEQ. Trimming cost V 4 bases and J 4 bases, with 11 bases left between them. CDR3: CASSPARGNQPQHF. Here the CDR3 DNA reads TGTGCCAGCAGCCCCGCTAGGGGGAATCAGCCCCAGCATTTT.

The table lists this clone with a few counts. The chain couples TRBV7-9 to TRBJ2-7; a weak D match, TRBD2 (6 bases). Germline V lookup: CDR1 SEHNR, CDR2 FQNEAQ (reference sequence). CDR3 length: 14 amino acids. The V end was cut by 2 bases, the J end by 4 bases, with 12 bases between. The chain's CDR3 is CASSLLERAYEQYF. The CDR3 DNA reads as TGTGCCAGCAGCTTACTGGAGCGGGCATACGAGCAGTACTTC.

The sample holds a few counts of this clone. This chain connects TRBV29-1 to TRBJ2-7, with D maybe TRBD1 (6 bases). The CDR3 totals 17 residues. Per the germline V gene, CDR1 is SQVTM and CDR2 is ANQGSEA. V shed 3 bases and J shed 3 bases, with 24 bases lying between them. The CDR3 region has the DNA TGCAGCGTTGATGGGACGGTCGGGGACACTATTCACTACGAGCAGTACTTC. Translating it yields CSVDGTVGDTIHYEQYF.

This clone was seen more than once but under ten times. V usage is TRBV6-5 and J usage is TRBJ1-2; TRBD1 agrees at 7 bases. V lost 5 bases and J lost 4; bases outside the gene matches: 1. The length of the CDR3 is 12 residues. Germline CDR1 is MNHEY and CDR2 is SVGAGI. The CDR3 nucleotides read TGTGCCAGCAGTAACAGGGGCTATGGCTACACCTTC. Protein: CASSNRGYGYTF.

This clone appeared a few times. The chain joins TRBV9 to TRBJ2-2; 11 positions match TRBD2. The CDR3 length is 17 residues. V dropped 4 bases and J dropped 1; count of bases not matched to a gene: 6. Looked up from germline, CDR1 is SGDLS and CDR2 is YYNGEE. CDR3 protein: CASSHSGTSGNTGELFF. CDR3 sequence (DNA): TGTGCCAGCAGCCATTCCGGGACTAGCGGGAACACCGGGGAGCTGTTTTTT.

There are a few counts of this clone. The chain combines TRBV11-2 with TRBJ2-1; 8 bases are a match to TRBD2. CDR1 SGHAT and CDR2 FQNNGV come from the germline V gene. Losses at the gene ends were 7 bases for V and 8 bases for J; bases not matched to a gene: 13. The CDR3 has 15 residues. The CDR3 region is CASNPSGRIGYEQFF. CDR3 bases: TGTGCCAGCAACCCCAGCGGGAGAATCGGTTATGAGCAGTTCTTC.

This clone has a handful of counts. The chain recombines TRBV21-1 with TRBJ2-7; the table names TRBD1, a call not compared with the DNA. TRBV21-1 is listed as a pseudogene. The CDR3 runs to 14 residues. CDR3: CARVQTVITYEQYF. The CDR3 DNA is TGTGCCAGGGTCCAGACAGTTATAACCTACGAGCAGTACTTC.

The chain links TRBV4-1 to TRBJ1-1; 7 bases fit TRBD1. V shed 4 bases, J shed 0 bases, and the junction held 8 bases outside the gene matches. This CDR3 has 16 amino acids. CDR1 MGHRA and CDR2 YSYEKL come from the germline V gene. The CDR3 bases are TGCGCCAGCAGCCCGATACGGGGACAGTTGAACACTGAAGCTTTCTTT. It translates to CASSPIRGQLNTEAFF.

The rearrangement uses TRBV7-7 and TRBJ2-3, with D perhaps TRBD1 (6 bases). The germline V and J ends were trimmed by 5 bases and 9 bases, with 18 bases remaining between them. The CDR3 runs 14 residues. Germline V CDR1 and CDR2: SSHAT, FNYEAQ (reference sequence). Here the CDR3 reads CASSHRPVGATQYF. The CDR3 DNA reads as TGTGCCAGCAGCCACCGACCGGTGGGGGCAACGCAGTATTTT.

The table lists this clone with a few counts. The chain recombines TRBV28 with TRBJ2-7, with D perhaps TRBD2 (6 bases). Germline V gene sequence: CDR1 MDHEN, CDR2 SYDVKM. CDR3 length: 15 amino acids. Trimming took 1 base from V and 0 from J, leaving 10 bases between them. The CDR3 protein is CASSLFAGSSYEQYF. CDR3 DNA: TGTGCCAGCAGTTTATTCGCGGGGAGCTCCTACGAGCAGTACTTC.

The J gene is TRBJ2-1, the V gene TRBV9, with 8 bases aligning to TRBD2. J was trimmed by 4 bases and V by 0 bases; bases with no gene match: 3. Germline V gives CDR1 SGDLS, CDR2 YYNGEE. This CDR3 spans 15 amino acids. The chain's CDR3 is CASSVDGGAYNEQFF. Here the CDR3 DNA reads TGTGCCAGCAGCGTAGACGGGGGGGCGTACAATGAGCAGTTCTTC.

This clone was seen a few times. This chain links TRBV28 with TRBJ1-1; a possible D gene is TRBD1 (5 bases). Germline CDR1 is MDHEN and CDR2 is SYDVKM. This CDR3 is built from 15 residues. The germline V and J ends were trimmed by 6 bases and 1 base, with 15 bases remaining between them. The chain's CDR3 is CASRPLTTGNTEAFF. For the CDR3, the DNA is TGTGCCAGCAGACCACTAACTACAGGGAACACTGAAGCTTTCTTT.

This clone has more than one count but fewer than ten. The chain links TRBV9 to TRBJ2-3; perhaps TRBD1 as D (6 bases). This CDR3 is built from 16 residues. V lost 0 bases and J 2 bases, leaving 13 bases between the germline ends. CDR1 SGDLS and CDR2 YYNGEE come from the germline V gene. CDR3 sequence: CASSVGTAPNTDTQYF. In nucleotides, the CDR3 is TGTGCCAGCAGCGTAGGGACAGCTCCCAACACAGATACGCAGTATTTT.

The sample holds a few counts of this clone. The V gene is TRBV19, the J gene TRBJ1-5; D is unresolved. The germline V gene has CDR1 LNHDA and CDR2 SQIVND (reference sequence). V dropped 4 bases and J dropped 0 bases, with 10 bases sitting between them. The CDR3 spans 15 residues. CDR3 sequence: CASSRSGGSNQPQHF. DNA for the CDR3: TGTGCCAGTAGTAGGTCGGGAGGTAGCAATCAGCCCCAGCATTTT.

The V gene is TRBV18, the J gene TRBJ1-4; D is unclear. The CDR3 consists of 16 residues. CDR1 and CDR2 from the germline V gene are KGHSH and LQKENI. Trimming shortened V by 2 bases and J by 4 bases, and 14 bases separated the two germline ends. CDR3 amino acids: CASSPVAGNINEKLFF. The CDR3 DNA sequence: TGTGCCAGCTCACCAGTTGCCGGGAATATTAATGAAAAACTGTTTTTT.

This clone was found a few times. The V gene is TRBV6-1, the J gene TRBJ2-5; TRBD1 matches at 9 bases. This CDR3 has 13 residues. Trimming took 4 bases from V and 14 from J; bases not matched to a gene: 11. The germline V gene encodes CDR1 MNHNS and CDR2 SASEGT. CDR3 DNA sequence: TGTGCCAGCAGTGCGGGACAGGGAGTCACTCCCTACTTC. This translates into CASSAGQGVTPYF.

The rearrangement links TRBV11-3 to TRBJ2-2; a possible D gene is TRBD2 (5 bases). The germline V gene encodes CDR1 SGHNT and CDR2 YENEEA. Trimming pared 1 base from V and 1 base from J, leaving 7 bases between. The CDR3 consists of 15 residues. The CDR3 is CASSLARGNTGELFF. In nucleotides, the CDR3 is TGTGCCAGCAGCTTAGCTCGGGGGAACACCGGGGAGCTGTTTTTT.

The chain links TRBV7-2 to TRBJ2-5; D unclear. This CDR3 region has 11 residues. Germline CDR1 and CDR2: SGHTA and FQGNSA. The ends were cut back, 4 bases at V and 5 bases at J, with 5 bases in the middle. CDR3 sequence: CASSSVETQYF. DNA for the CDR3: TGTGCCAGCAGCTCCGTCGAGACCCAGTACTTC.

This clone was detected only a few times. The chain links TRBV6-1 to TRBJ2-3; 11 positions agree with TRBD1. The V gene end was trimmed by 5 bases and the J gene end by 6 bases; junction bases not matched to a gene: 7. The CDR3 runs to 15 residues. Germline V CDR1 and CDR2: MNHNS, SASEGT. In nucleotides, the CDR3 is TGTGCCAGCAGTTTATGGAGGACAGGGGGCGATACGCAGTATTTT. Protein sequence: CASSLWRTGGDTQYF.

This clone showed up just a few times. The chain has TRBV15 and TRBJ2-2; 9 positions agree with TRBD1. The CDR3 length is 15 residues. Germline V gene lookup returns CDR1 LNHNV and CDR2 YYDKDF (reference sequence). V was pared by 8 bases and J by 4 bases, with 8 bases of the junction left unmatched. CDR3: CATRGGQGITGELFF. CDR3 DNA sequence: TGTGCCACCCGAGGAGGACAGGGGATCACCGGGGAGCTGTTTTTT.

The CDR3 coding sequence is TGTGCCAGCTCACCAGTTGCCGGGCAGGGTCACTCCTATGGCTACACCTTC. Translating gives CASSPVAGQGHSYGYTF. The chain joins TRBV18 to TRBJ1-2; the D gene is possibly TRBD1 (5 bases). The CDR3 is 17 amino acids. Trimming pared 2 bases from V and 4 bases from J, leaving 20 bases between. Germline V gene lookup returns CDR1 KGHSH and CDR2 LQKENI.